The 24 T cell receptor beta chains in this list originate from one sample, sequenced in a study of T cells in Graves' hyperthyroidism and ophthalmopathy. Amplification yielded TCR beta CDR3 regions, with RNA transcripts as the source. An initial round of RT-PCR targeting the TCR CDR3 relied on the HTBI primer set. TCRdb ran MiXCR on the multiplex PCR reads and lists one entry per CDR3 protein. The sample contains 750,000 to 900,000 distinct CDR3 sequences, 38% of which appear only once. The sample taken for sequencing was blood. The receptor set was obtained from a man between 18 and 29 years old with Graves' hyperthyroidism.

This clonotype came up a few times. The gene calls are TRBV2 and TRBJ2-5; either TRBD1 or TRBD2 may supply D (5 bases each). CDR1 and CDR2 (germline): SNHLY, FYNNEI. Trimming removed 5 bases at V and 4 bases at J, with 20 bases between. The CDR3 extends over 16 amino acids. CDR3 sequence: CASSPPGTFAGETQYF. Written as DNA, the CDR3 is TGTGCCAGCAGTCCCCCCGGGACGTTCGCGGGAGAGACCCAGTACTTC.

This clonotype was picked up many times. The gene calls are TRBV7-2 and TRBJ1-6; TRBD1 agrees at 7 bases. V shed 5 bases and J 10 bases; nucleotides not matched to a gene: 8. CDR1 and CDR2 from the germline V gene are SGHTA and FQGNSA. The CDR3 totals 14 residues. The CDR3 bases are TGTGCCAGCAGCCAAGTCCAGGGGGAGTCACCCCTCCACTTT. Translation gives CASSQVQGESPLHF.

In this sample, this clonotype turned up a few times. CDR3 amino acids: CASSYGDTLGDGYTF. The DNA for the CDR3 is TGTGCCAGCAGTTACGGGGACACCTTGGGAGATGGCTACACCTTC. The J gene is TRBJ1-2, the V gene TRBV6-6, with a weak D call TRBD1 (6 bases). Trimming shortened V by 2 bases and J by 6 bases, and 16 bases separated the two germline ends. This CDR3 region has 15 residues. The germline CDR1 and CDR2 sequences are MNHNY and SVGAGI (reference sequence).

This clonotype was detected a few times. At one end the junction does not follow the germline gene, possibly because of a read error. This chain connects TRBV4-1 to TRBJ2-7; possibly TRBD2 for D (7 bases). The CDR3 loop spans 16 amino acids. Looked up from germline, CDR1 is MGHRA and CDR2 is YSYEKL. This CDR3 reads CASSLIGGDSSYEQYF. The CDR3 nucleotides read TGTGCCAGCAGCCTCATAGGGGGGGATAGCTCCTACGAGCAGTACTTC.

J is TRBJ2-7 and V is TRBV16; 10 bases agree with TRBD2. This CDR3 has 15 amino acids. The germline CDR1 and CDR2 sequences are KGHSY and FQNENV. V trimming: 4 bases; J trimming: 4 bases; junction bases outside the gene matches: 7. This CDR3 is CASSPPSGSLYEQYF. The CDR3 nucleotides are TGTGCCAGCAGCCCACCTAGCGGGAGTTTGTACGAGCAGTACTTC. The whole variable domain, remainder taken from reference TRBV16 and TRBJ2-7, is GEEVAQTPKHLVRGEGQKAKLYCAPIKGHSYVFWYQQVLKNEFKFLISFQNENVFDETGMPKERFSAKCLPNSPCSLEIQATKLEDSAVYFCASSPPSGSLYEQYFGPGTRLTVT.

This clonotype was counted a few times. The chain links TRBV7-8 to TRBJ1-5, with D hard to call. V lost 5 bases to trimming and J lost 5 bases, with 22 bases between them. In germline, CDR1 is SGHVS, CDR2 FQNEAQ. The CDR3 has 17 amino acids. DNA of the CDR3: TGTGCCAGCAGCGTTCGGGCTAGCCCCACCGGGGATCAGCCCCAGCATTTT. Translation gives CASSVRASPTGDQPQHF.

The rearrangement links TRBV20-1 to TRBJ2-7; no clear D. In germline, CDR1 is DFQATT, CDR2 SNEGSKA (reference sequence). The CDR3 consists of 13 residues. V lost 2 bases and J lost 3, with 11 bases in between. The CDR3 is CSARSRAHYEQYF. In nucleotides, the CDR3 is TGCAGTGCTAGAAGCAGAGCCCACTACGAGCAGTACTTC.

This clonotype was observed a handful of times. The genes are TRBV5-4 and TRBJ2-2; no clear D gene. Germline V lookup: CDR1 SGHNT, CDR2 YYREEE (reference sequence). The CDR3 covers 14 residues. V was clipped by 2 bases and J by 7 bases, with 12 bases between them. CDR3 in amino acids: CASSFYALGGELFF. The CDR3 DNA sequence: TGTGCCAGCAGCTTTTACGCCCTGGGCGGGGAGCTGTTTTTT.

Worth noting for this clonotype: This may arise from a read error, as a much more abundant clone is one base away. This chain joins TRBV10-3 and TRBJ1-2; D is unclear. This CDR3 has 11 amino acids. From germline, CDR1 is ENHRY and CDR2 SYGVKD. For the CDR3, the DNA is TGTGCCACCAGTGATCTTTGGGGCTACACCTTC. Its translation: CATSDLWGYTF.

The sample holds many counts of this clonotype. This chain connects TRBV10-3 to TRBJ1-6, with 12 bases lining up with TRBD1. The CDR3 contains 14 residues. Germline trimming cut 6 bases from V and 9 bases from J; bases unmatched to any gene: 3. Germline CDR1 and CDR2: ENHRY and SYGVKD. Here the CDR3 reads CAIRKGQGASPLHF. The CDR3 DNA follows: TGTGCCATCAGGAAGGGACAGGGGGCTTCACCCCTCCACTTT.

The rearrangement uses TRBV2 and TRBJ1-1, with 9 nucleotides matching TRBD1. V shed 6 bases and J 4 bases; nucleotides not matched to a gene: 9. The germline CDR1 and CDR2 sequences are SNHLY and FYNNEI. This CDR3 has 15 residues. CDR3 coding DNA: TGTGCCAGCAGCCACCGGGACAGGGCATCCACTGAAGCTTTCTTT. This sequence encodes CASSHRDRASTEAFF.

This chain connects TRBV2 to TRBJ1-1; D remains unclear. Germline values: CDR1 SNHLY, CDR2 FYNNEI. V shed 6 bases and J shed 8 bases, with 22 bases lying between them. CDR3 size: 15 residues. CDR3 region: CASSQATRMDGEAFF. The DNA for the CDR3 is TGTGCCAGCAGCCAAGCGACTCGGATGGACGGAGAAGCTTTCTTT.

This clonotype was counted many times. The chain has TRBV19 and TRBJ1-1, with TRBD1 as a possible D gene (6 bases). The CDR3 covers 14 residues. Trimming stripped 7 bases from V and 6 bases from J, with 18 bases between. In germline, CDR1 is LNHDA, CDR2 SQIVND (reference sequence). The CDR3, as DNA: TGTGCCAGTATCCCGGACAGTGTAAGTCCTGAAGCTTTCTTT. Translated: CASIPDSVSPEAFF.

This clonotype was seen only a few times. V and J are TRBV11-2 and TRBJ1-5, with 8 bases lining up with TRBD1. The V segment lost 5 bases and the J segment 5 bases; nucleotides outside the gene matches: 8. The CDR3 length is 15 residues. Germline loops: CDR1 SGHAT, CDR2 FQNNGV. The CDR3 loop is CASSRTGTGHQPQHF. As DNA, the CDR3 is TGTGCCAGCAGCAGGACCGGGACAGGACATCAGCCCCAGCATTTT. The full variable domain, with the rest looked up from reference TRBV11-2 and TRBJ1-5, is EAGVAQSPRYKIIEKRQSVAFWCNPISGHATLYWYQQILGQGPKLLIQFQNNGVVDDSQLPKDRFSAERLKGVDSTLKIQPAKLEDSAVYLCASSRTGTGHQPQHFGDGTRLSIL.

V usage is TRBV7-9 and J usage is TRBJ2-7, with D possibly being TRBD2 (5 bases). The germline V gene has CDR1 SEHNR and CDR2 FQNEAQ (reference sequence). Trimming left V 4 bases short and J 2 bases short, with 18 bases between. This CDR3 has 16 residues. Written as DNA, the CDR3 is TGTGCCAGCAGCTCCACGGAGCCCGGGGAGACCTACGAGCAGTACTTC. Its protein product is CASSSTEPGETYEQYF.

The chain uses TRBV5-1 and TRBJ1-5, with D hard to call. CDR1 and CDR2 (germline): SGHRS, YFSETQ. This CDR3 is 14 amino acids long. The V gene lost 0 bases and the J gene lost 5 bases, with 9 bases spanning the gap. The CDR3 region is CASSLGMGDQPQHF. The CDR3 DNA sequence: TGCGCCAGCAGCTTGGGTATGGGTGATCAGCCCCAGCATTTT.

The sample holds many counts of this clonotype. This chain's CDR3 is CASSPEGQETQYF. In DNA, the CDR3 is TGTGCCAGCAGTCCGGAAGGCCAAGAGACCCAGTACTTC. The chain links TRBV7-9 to TRBJ2-5; no clear D gene. Trimming shortened V by 6 bases and J by 1 base, and 9 bases separated the two germline ends. The CDR3 has 13 residues. Germline V lookup: CDR1 SEHNR, CDR2 FQNEAQ (reference sequence).

The V call is TRBV29-1, the J call TRBJ1-1, with D possibly TRBD1 on 5 matching bases. The CDR3 is made up of 12 amino acids. The V end was cut by 8 bases, the J end by 4 bases, with 14 bases between. The germline gives CDR1 SQVTM, CDR2 ANQGSEA. CDR3 sequence (DNA): TGCAGCCCGCAGGGCACTGGCACTGAAGCTTTCTTT. This sequence encodes CSPQGTGTEAFF.

The chain links TRBV3-1 to TRBJ1-5, with D possibly being TRBD1 (5 bases). The V and J ends lost 2 bases and 9 bases respectively, with 11 bases between them. Germline CDR1 reads LGHDT; CDR2 reads YNNKEL (reference sequence). The CDR3 runs to 13 residues. The CDR3 DNA is TGTGCCAGCAGCCAACAGGGAATTGGGCCCCAGCATTTT. Translation: CASSQQGIGPQHF.

The chain has TRBV12-3 or TRBV12-4 and TRBJ1-3; no reliable D call. The CDR3 has 13 residues. V was pared by 3 bases and J by 6 bases, with 9 bases between. DNA of the CDR3: TGTGCCAGCAGTTTGTCGGTGCCAAACACCATATATTTT. Protein sequence: CASSLSVPNTIYF.

The chain joins TRBV29-1 to TRBJ1-3, with 8 bases matching TRBD1. From germline, CDR1 is SQVTM and CDR2 ANQGSEA. There are 15 residues in the CDR3. Unmatched junction bases numbered 5, after V lost 0 bases and J lost 4 bases. CDR3 residues: CSVEDQGALGNTIYF. The DNA of the CDR3 is TGCAGCGTTGAAGATCAGGGGGCGCTGGGAAACACCATATATTTT.

This clonotype came up many times. The chain recombines TRBV2 with TRBJ2-7, with D tentatively TRBD1 (6 bases). The CDR3 is 14 amino acids. V lost 8 bases and J lost 4, with 18 bases in between. Germline V gene data show CDR1 as SNHLY and CDR2 as FYNNEI. Here the CDR3 reads CASFADRRIYEQYF. CDR3 sequence (DNA): TGTGCCAGCTTTGCCGACAGGCGCATTTACGAGCAGTACTTC.

The rearrangement joins TRBV19 to TRBJ1-1; D gene uncertain. V dropped 9 bases and J dropped 1 base, with 9 bases sitting between them. CDR1 LNHDA and CDR2 SQIVND come from the germline V gene (reference sequence). The CDR3 totals 12 residues. The CDR3 bases are TGTGCCAGCCTCGCGCCGAACACTGAAGCTTTCTTT. This sequence encodes CASLAPNTEAFF.

On this clonotype: A junction end diverges from the germline sequence, so it may reflect a read error. The J gene is TRBJ1-1, the V gene TRBV12-3 or TRBV12-4; maybe TRBD1 (5 bases). The CDR3 loop spans 14 amino acids. CDR3 DNA sequence: TGTGCCAGCAGTTCCCTGGGGGGAGGTGGTGAAGCTCTCTTT. Amino acids: CASSSLGGGGEALF.